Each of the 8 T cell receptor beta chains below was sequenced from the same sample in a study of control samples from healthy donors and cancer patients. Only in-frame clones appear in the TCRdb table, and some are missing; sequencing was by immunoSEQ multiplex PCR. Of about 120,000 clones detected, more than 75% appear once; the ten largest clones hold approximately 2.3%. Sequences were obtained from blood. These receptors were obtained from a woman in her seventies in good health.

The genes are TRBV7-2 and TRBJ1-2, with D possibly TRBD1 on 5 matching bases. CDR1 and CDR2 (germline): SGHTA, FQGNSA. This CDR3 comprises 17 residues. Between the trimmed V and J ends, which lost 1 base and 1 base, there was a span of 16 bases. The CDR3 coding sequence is TGTGCCAGCAGCTTAGTCCAGGGAGTTACTCTTAACTATGGCTACACCTTC. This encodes CASSLVQGVTLNYGYTF.

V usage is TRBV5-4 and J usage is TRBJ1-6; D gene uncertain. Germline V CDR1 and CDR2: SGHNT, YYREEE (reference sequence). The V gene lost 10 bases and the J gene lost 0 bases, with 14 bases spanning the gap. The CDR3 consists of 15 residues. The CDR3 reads CARLGLSSYNSPLHF. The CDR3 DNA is TGTGCCCGTCTGGGCCTCAGCTCCTATAATTCACCCCTCCACTTT.

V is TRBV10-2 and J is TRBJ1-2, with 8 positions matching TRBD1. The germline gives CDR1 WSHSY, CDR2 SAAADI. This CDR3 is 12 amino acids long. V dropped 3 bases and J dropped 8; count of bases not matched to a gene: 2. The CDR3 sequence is CASSEQGVGYTF. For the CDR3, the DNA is TGCGCCAGCAGTGAACAGGGGGTGGGCTACACCTTC.

This CDR3 reads CASSWGATNEKLFF. CDR3 nucleotides: TGTGCCAGCAGCTGGGGGGCAACTAATGAAAAACTGTTTTTT. This sequence joins TRBV7-9 and TRBJ1-4; D is perhaps TRBD1 (5 bases). The V gene lost 4 bases and the J gene lost 0 bases, with 6 bases spanning the gap. Germline CDR1 is SEHNR and CDR2 is FQNEAQ (reference sequence). The CDR3 contains 14 residues. Filled out from reference TRBV7-9 and TRBJ1-4, the complete variable domain reads DTGVSQNPRHKITKRGQNVTFRCDPISEHNRLYWYRQTLGQGPEFLTYFQNEAQLEKSRLLSDRFSAERPKGSFSTLEIQRTEQGDSAMYLCASSWGATNEKLFFGSGTQLSVL.

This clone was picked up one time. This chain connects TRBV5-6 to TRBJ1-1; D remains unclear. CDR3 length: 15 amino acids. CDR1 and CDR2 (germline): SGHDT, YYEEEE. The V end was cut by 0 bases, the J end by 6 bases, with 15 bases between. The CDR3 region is CASSLARWVEAEAFF. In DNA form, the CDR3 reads TGTGCCAGCAGCTTGGCTAGGTGGGTTGAGGCTGAAGCTTTCTTT.

The CDR3 spells CASSQEATAARELFF. For the CDR3, the DNA is TGCGCCAGCAGCCAAGAAGCCACAGCGGCTCGGGAGCTGTTTTTT. The chain joins TRBV4-1 to TRBJ2-2; possible D gene TRBD2, 5 bases. The CDR3 loop spans 15 amino acids. Germline loops: CDR1 MGHRA, CDR2 YSYEKL. Trimming stripped 0 bases from V and 9 bases from J, with 14 bases between.

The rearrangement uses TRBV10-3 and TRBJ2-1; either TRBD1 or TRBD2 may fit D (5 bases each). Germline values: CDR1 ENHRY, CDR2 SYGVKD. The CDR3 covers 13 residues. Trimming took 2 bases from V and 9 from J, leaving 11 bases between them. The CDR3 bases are TGTGCCATCAGTGAGACCGGGACGCTTGAGCAGTTCTTC. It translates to CAISETGTLEQFF.

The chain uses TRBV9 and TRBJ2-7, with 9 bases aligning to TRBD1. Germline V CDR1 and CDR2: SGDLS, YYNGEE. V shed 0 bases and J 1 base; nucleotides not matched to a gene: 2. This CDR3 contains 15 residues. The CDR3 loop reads CASSVEGQGSYEQYF. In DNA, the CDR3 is TGTGCCAGCAGCGTAGAGGGACAGGGTTCCTACGAGCAGTACTTC.